The entry below describes one TCR beta chain. Germline V gene lookup returns CDR1 LGHDT and CDR2 YNNKEL (reference sequence). V was trimmed by 3 bases and J by 1 base, leaving 16 bases between them. The CDR3 is made up of 17 amino acids. This sample is drawn from a study of blood T cell repertoires in COVID-19. This table comes from immunoSEQ multiplex PCR, and its TCRdb copy is limited to in-frame clones, with some not included. The sample shows roughly 180,000 clones, 85% to 90% of them seen only once. The sequenced sample consisted of peripheral blood. The J gene is TRBJ1-5, the V gene TRBV3-1 (or the pseudogene TRBV3-2), with D possibly being TRBD1 (5 bases). This sequence was found in a woman aged 60-75 years with acute or convalescent COVID-19. The DNA for the CDR3 is TGTGCCAGCAGCCAGGGGAGCGGGGGGATGAGCAATCAGCCCCAGCATTTT. Translation gives CASSQGSGGMSNQPQHF.